This T cell receptor (beta chain) emerged from a study of blood T cell repertoires in COVID-19. Turning to the study itself: The United States, Italy and Spain provided the acute and convalescent COVID-19 samples.

Original analysis: Reference gene primer amplification yielded estimated nucleated cell counts. The method was immunoSEQ multiplex PCR; TCRdb's version includes in-frame clones alone and lacks a portion of them. V and J calls and clone size are given by that table; D and trimming were obtained from the DNA. The table lists under 90,000 clones, 60% to 75% of them singletons. This CDR3 comprises 14 residues. Germline lookup yields CDR1 SGHAT and CDR2 FQNNGV. J was trimmed by 7 bases and V by 3 bases; bases with no gene match: 8. The chain has TRBV11-2 and TRBJ1-2; 7 nucleotides line up with TRBD1. The receptor's source is a middle-aged man with active or convalescent COVID-19. Sequencing used peripheral blood. The chain's CDR3 is CASSLRTGELGYTF. CDR3 bases: TGTGCCAGCAGCTTGCGGACAGGTGAACTTGGCTACACCTTC.